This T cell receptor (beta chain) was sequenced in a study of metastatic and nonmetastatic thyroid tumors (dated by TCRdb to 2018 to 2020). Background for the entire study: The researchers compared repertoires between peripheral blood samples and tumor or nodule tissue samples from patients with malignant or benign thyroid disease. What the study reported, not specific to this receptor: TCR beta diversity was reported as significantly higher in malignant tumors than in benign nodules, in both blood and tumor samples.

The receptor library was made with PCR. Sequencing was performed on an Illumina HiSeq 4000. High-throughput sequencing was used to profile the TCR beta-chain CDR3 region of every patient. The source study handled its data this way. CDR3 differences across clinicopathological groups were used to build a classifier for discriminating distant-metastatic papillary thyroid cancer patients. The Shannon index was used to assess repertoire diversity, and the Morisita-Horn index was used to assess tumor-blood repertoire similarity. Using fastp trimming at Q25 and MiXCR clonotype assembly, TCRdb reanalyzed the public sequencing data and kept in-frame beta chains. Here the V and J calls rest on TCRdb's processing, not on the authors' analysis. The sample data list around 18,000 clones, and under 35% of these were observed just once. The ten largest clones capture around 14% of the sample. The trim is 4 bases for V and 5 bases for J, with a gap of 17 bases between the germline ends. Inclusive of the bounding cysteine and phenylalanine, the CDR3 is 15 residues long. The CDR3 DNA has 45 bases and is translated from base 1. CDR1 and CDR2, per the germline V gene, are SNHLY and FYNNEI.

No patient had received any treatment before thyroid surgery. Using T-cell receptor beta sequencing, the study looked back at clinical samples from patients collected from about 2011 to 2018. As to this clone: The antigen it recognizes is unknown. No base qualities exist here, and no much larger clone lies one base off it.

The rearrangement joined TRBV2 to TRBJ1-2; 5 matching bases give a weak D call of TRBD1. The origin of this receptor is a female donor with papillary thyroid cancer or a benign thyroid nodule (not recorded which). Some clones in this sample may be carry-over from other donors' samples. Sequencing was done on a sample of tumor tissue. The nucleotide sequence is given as TGTGCCAGCAGTGGGGGTGTTCGGGGGTTTTATGGCTACACCTTC. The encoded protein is CASSGGVRGFYGYTF.